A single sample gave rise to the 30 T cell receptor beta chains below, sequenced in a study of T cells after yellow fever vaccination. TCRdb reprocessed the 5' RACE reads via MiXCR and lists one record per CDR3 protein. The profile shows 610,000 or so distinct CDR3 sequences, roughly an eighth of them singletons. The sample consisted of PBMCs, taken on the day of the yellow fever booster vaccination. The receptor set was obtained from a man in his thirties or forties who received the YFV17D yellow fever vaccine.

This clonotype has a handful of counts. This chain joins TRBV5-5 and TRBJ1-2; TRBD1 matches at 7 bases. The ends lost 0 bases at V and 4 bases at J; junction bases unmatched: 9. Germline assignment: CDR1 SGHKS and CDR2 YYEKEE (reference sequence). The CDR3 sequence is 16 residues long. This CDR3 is CASSLEEGAPGYGYTF. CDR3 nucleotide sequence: TGTGCCAGCAGCTTGGAGGAGGGGGCACCCGGCTATGGCTACACCTTC.

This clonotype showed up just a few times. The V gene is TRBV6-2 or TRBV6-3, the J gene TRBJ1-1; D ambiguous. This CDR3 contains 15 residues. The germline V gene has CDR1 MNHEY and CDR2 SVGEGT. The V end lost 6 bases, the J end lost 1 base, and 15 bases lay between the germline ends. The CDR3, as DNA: TGTGCCAGCAGCCCCCCGAGAATCGCGAACACTGAAGCTTTCTTT. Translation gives CASSPPRIANTEAFF.

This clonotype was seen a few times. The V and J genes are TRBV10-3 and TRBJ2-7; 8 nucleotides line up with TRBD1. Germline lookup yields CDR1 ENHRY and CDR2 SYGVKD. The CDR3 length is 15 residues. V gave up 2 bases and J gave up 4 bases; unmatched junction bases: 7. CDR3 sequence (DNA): TGTGCCATCAGTGAGGGGGAGACAGGGGCTTACGAGCAGTACTTC. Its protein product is CAISEGETGAYEQYF.

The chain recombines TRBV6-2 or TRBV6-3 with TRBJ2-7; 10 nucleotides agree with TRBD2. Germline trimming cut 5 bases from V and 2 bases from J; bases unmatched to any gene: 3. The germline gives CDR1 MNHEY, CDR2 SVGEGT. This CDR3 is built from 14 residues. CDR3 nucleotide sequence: TGTGCCAGCAGTGCCGGACTAGCGGCCTACGAGCAGTACTTC. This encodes CASSAGLAAYEQYF.

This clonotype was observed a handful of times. The chain's CDR3 is CASSSRGGYEQFF. The CDR3 DNA is TGTGCCAGCAGCTCCCGAGGGGGGTATGAGCAGTTCTTC. The rearrangement links TRBV7-2 to TRBJ2-1; D tentatively fits TRBD1 or TRBD2 (6 bases each). There are 13 residues in the CDR3. In germline, CDR1 is SGHTA, CDR2 FQGNSA. V lost 4 bases and J lost 8, with 12 bases in between. Complete variable domain (other parts from reference TRBV7-2 and TRBJ2-1): GAGVSQSPSNKVTEKGKDVELRCDPISGHTALYWYRQSLGQGLEFLIYFQGNSAPDKSGLPSDRFSAERTGGSVSTLTIQRTQQEDSAVYLCASSSRGGYEQFFGPGTRLTVL.

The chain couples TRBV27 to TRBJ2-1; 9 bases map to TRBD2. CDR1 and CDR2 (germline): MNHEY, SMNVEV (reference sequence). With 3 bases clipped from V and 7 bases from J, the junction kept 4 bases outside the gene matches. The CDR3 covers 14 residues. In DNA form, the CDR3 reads TGTGCCAGCAGTTTTGGTAGCGGGAGTAATGAGCAGTTCTTC. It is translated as CASSFGSGSNEQFF.

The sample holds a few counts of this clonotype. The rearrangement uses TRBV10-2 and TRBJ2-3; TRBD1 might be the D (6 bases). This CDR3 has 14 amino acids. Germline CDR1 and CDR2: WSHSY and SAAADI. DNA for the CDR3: TGCGCATTCCCAGAGGACAGCCCTACAGATACGCAGTATTTT. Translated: CAFPEDSPTDTQYF.

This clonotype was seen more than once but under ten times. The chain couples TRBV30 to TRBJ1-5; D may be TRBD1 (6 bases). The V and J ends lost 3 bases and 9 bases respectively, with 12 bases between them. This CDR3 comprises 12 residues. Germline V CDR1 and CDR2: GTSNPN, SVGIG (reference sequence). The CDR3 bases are TGTGCCTGGAGCTACGGACAGCGGCCCCAGCATTTT. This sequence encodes CAWSYGQRPQHF.

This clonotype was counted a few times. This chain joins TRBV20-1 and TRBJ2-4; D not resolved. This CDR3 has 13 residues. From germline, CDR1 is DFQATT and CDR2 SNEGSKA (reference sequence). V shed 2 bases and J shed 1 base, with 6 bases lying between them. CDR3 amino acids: CSARPGAKNIQYF. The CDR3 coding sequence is TGCAGTGCTAGACCCGGCGCCAAAAACATTCAGTACTTC.

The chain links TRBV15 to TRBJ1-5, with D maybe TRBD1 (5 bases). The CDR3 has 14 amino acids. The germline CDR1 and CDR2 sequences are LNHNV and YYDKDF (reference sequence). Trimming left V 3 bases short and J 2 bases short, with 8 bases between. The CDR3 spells CATSRGEGNQPQHF. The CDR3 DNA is TGTGCCACCAGCAGGGGGGAAGGCAATCAGCCCCAGCATTTT.

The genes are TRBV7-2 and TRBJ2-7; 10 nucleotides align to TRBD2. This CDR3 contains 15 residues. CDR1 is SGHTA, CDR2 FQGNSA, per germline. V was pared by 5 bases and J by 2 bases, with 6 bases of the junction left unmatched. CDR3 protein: CASSPWTSGPYEQYF. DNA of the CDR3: TGTGCCAGCAGCCCTTGGACTAGCGGTCCCTACGAGCAGTACTTC.

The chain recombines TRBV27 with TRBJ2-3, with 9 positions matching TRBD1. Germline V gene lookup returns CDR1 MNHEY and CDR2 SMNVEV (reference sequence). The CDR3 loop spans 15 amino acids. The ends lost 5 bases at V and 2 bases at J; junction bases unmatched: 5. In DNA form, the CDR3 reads TGTGCCAGCAGTCGTGGACAGGGGTACACAGATACGCAGTATTTT. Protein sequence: CASSRGQGYTDTQYF.

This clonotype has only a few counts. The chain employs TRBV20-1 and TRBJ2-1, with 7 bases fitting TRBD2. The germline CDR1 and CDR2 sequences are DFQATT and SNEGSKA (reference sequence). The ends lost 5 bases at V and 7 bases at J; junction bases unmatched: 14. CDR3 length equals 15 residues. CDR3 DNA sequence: TGCAGTGCTCCCAGCTCCAGCGGGAAACCTAATGAGCAGTTCTTC. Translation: CSAPSSSGKPNEQFF.

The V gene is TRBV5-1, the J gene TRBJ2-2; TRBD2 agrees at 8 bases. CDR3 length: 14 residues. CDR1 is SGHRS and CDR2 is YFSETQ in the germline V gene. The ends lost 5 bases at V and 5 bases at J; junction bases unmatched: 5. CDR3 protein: CASSPSGSTGELFF. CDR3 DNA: TGCGCCAGCAGTCCAAGCGGGAGTACCGGGGAGCTGTTTTTT. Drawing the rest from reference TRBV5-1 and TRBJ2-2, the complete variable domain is KAGVTQTPRYLIKTRGQQVTLSCSPISGHRSVSWYQQTPGQGLQFLFEYFSETQRNKGNFPGRFSGRQFSNSRSEMNVSTLELGDSALYLCASSPSGSTGELFFGEGSRLTVL.

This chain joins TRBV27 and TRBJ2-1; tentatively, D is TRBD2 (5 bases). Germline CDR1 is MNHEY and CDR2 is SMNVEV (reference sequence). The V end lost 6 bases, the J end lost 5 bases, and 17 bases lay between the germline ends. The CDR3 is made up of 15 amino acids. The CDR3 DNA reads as TGTGCCAGCAGATACGGGATCTCTGGGGACAATGAGCAGTTCTTC. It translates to CASRYGISGDNEQFF.

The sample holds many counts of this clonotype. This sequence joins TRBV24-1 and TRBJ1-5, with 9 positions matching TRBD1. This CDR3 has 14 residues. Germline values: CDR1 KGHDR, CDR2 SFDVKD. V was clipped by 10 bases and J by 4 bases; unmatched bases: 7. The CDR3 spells CATVDRGYNQPQHF. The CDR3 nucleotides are TGTGCCACAGTAGACAGGGGGTATAATCAGCCCCAGCATTTT.

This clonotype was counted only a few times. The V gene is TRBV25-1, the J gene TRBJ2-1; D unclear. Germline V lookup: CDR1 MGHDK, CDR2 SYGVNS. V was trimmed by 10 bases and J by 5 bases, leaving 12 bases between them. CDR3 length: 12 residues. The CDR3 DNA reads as TGTGCCAACCTCAGAACCCACAATGAGCAGTTCTTC. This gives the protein CANLRTHNEQFF.

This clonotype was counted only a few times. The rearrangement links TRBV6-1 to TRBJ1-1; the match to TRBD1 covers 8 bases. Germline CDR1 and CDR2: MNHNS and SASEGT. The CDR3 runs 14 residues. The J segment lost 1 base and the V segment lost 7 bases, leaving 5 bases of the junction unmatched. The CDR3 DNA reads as TGTGCCAGCAAAAACAGGGGGGCGAACACTGAAGCTTTCTTT. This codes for CASKNRGANTEAFF.

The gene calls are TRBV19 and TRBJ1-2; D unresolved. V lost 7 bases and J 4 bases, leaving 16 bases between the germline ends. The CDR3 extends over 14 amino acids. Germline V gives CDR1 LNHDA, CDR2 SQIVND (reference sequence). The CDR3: CASTSGPPVYGYTF. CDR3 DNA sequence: TGTGCCAGTACATCAGGACCTCCCGTCTATGGCTACACCTTC.

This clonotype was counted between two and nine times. The CDR3 spells CASRAEGTHQPQHF. The CDR3 nucleotides read TGTGCCAGCAGGGCCGAGGGGACCCATCAGCCCCAGCATTTT. The chain has TRBV6-1 and TRBJ1-5; D might be TRBD1 (5 bases). The V and J ends lost 6 bases and 5 bases respectively, with 14 bases between them. The germline V gene has CDR1 MNHNS and CDR2 SASEGT. The CDR3 is made up of 14 amino acids.

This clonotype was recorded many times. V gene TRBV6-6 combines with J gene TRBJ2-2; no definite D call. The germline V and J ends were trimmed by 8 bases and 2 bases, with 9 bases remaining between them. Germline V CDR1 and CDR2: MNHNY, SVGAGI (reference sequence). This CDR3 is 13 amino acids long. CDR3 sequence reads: CASLSINTGELFF. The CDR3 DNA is TGTGCCAGCCTTAGCATTAACACCGGGGAGCTGTTTTTT.

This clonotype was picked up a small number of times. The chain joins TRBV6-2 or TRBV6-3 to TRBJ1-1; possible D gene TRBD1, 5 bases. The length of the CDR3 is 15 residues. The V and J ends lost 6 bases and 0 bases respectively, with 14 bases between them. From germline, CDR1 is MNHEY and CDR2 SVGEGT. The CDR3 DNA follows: TGTGCCAGCAGCCACGAGCGGGACTTGAACACTGAAGCTTTCTTT. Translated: CASSHERDLNTEAFF.

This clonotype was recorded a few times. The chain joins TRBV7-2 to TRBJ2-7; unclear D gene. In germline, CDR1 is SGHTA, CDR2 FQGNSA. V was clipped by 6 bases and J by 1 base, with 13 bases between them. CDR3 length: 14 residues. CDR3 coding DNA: TGTGCCAGCAGAAATGACGGATCTTCCTACGAGCAGTACTTC. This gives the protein CASRNDGSSYEQYF.

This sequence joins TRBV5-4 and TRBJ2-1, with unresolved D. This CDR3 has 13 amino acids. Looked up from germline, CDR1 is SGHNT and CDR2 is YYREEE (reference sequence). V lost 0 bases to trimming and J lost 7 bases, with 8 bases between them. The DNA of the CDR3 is TGTGCCAGCAGCTTGGGACCTCGGAATGAGCAGTTCTTC. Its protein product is CASSLGPRNEQFF.

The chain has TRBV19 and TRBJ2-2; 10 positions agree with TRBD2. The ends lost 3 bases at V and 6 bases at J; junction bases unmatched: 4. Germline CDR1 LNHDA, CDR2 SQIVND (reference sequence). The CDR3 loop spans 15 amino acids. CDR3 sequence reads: CASSISAGGPGELFF. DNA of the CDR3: TGTGCCAGTAGTATTTCAGCGGGAGGGCCCGGGGAGCTGTTTTTT.

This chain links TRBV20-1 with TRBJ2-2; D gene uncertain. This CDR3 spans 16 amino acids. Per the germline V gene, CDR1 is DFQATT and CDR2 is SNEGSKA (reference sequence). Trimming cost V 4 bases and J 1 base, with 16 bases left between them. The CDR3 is CSAIGPQTVNTGELFF. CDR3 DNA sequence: TGCAGTGCTATTGGGCCTCAAACGGTGAACACCGGGGAGCTGTTTTTT.

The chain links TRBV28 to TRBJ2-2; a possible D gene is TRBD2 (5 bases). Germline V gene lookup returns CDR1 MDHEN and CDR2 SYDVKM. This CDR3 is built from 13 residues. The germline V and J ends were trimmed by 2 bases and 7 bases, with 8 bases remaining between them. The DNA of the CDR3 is TGTGCCAGCAGTTTAGAGGGTGGCGGGGAGCTGTTTTTT. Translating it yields CASSLEGGGELFF.

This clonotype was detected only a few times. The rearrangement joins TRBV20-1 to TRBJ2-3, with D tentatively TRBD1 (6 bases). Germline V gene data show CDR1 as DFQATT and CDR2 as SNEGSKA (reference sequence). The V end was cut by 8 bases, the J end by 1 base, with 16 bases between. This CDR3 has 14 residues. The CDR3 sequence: CSTRTGLGTDTQYF. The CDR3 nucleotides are TGCAGTACGCGTACAGGGTTAGGCACAGATACGCAGTATTTT.

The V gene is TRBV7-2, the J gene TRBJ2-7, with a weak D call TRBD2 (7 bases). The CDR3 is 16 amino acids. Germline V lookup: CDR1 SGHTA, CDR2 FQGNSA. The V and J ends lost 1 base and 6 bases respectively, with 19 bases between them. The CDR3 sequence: CASSLVKTGGGIEQYF. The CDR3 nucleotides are TGTGCCAGCAGCTTAGTAAAGACAGGCGGGGGAATCGAGCAGTACTTC.

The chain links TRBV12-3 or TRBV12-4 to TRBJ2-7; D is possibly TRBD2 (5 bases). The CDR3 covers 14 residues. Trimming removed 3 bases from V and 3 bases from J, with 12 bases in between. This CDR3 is CASSFGLEVYEQYF. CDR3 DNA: TGTGCCAGCAGTTTCGGACTGGAGGTCTACGAGCAGTACTTC.